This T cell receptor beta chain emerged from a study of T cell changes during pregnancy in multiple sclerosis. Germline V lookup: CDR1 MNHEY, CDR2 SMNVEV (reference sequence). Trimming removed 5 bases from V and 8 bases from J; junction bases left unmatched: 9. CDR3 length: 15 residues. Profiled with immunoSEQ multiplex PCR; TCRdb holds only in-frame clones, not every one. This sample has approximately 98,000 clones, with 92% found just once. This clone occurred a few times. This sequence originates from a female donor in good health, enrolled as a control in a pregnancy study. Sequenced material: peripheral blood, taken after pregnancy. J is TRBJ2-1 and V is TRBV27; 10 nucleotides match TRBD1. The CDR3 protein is CASSPGQGVAHEQFF. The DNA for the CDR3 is TGTGCCAGCAGTCCCGGACAGGGGGTGGCCCATGAGCAGTTCTTC.